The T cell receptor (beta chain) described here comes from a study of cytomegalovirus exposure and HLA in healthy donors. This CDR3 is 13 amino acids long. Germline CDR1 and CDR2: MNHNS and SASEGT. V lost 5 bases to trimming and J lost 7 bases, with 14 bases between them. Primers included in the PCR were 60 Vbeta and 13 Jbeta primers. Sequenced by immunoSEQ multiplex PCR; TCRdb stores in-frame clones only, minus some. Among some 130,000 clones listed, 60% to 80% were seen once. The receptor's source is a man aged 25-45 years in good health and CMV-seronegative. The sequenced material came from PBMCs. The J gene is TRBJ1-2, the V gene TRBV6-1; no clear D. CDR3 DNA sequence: TGTGCCAGCAGTCCAAGCTCTAGTGGTGGCTACACCTTC. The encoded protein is CASSPSSSGGYTF.